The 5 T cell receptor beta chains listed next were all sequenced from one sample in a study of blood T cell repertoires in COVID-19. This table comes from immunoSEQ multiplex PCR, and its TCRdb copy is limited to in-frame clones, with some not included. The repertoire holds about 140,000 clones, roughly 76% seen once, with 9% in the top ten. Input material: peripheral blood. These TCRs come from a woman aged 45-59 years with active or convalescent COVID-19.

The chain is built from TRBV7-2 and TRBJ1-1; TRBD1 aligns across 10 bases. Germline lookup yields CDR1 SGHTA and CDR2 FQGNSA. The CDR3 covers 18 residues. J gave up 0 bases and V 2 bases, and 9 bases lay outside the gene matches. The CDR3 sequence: CASSLSPGTGVMNTEAFF. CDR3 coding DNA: TGTGCCAGCAGCTTATCCCCCGGGACAGGGGTTATGAACACTGAAGCTTTCTTT.

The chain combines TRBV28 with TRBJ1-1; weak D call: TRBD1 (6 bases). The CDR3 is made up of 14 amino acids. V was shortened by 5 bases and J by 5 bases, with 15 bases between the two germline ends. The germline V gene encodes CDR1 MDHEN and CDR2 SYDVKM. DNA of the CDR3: TGTGCCAGCAGTGTGGGCAGGGGAGGGACTGAAGCTTTCTTT. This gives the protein CASSVGRGGTEAFF.

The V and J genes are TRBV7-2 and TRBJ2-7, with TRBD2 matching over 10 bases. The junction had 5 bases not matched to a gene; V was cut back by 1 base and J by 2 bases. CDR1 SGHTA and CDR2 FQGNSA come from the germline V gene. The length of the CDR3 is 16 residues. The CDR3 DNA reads TGTGCCAGCAGCTTAGGGGGGGGGACTAGCGCCTACGAGCAGTACTTC. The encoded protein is CASSLGGGTSAYEQYF.

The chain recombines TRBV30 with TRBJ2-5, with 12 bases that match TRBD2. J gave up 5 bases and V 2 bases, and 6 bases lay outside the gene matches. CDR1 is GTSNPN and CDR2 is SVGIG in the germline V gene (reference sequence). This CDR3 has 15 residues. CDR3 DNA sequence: TGTGCCTGGAGTCCTAGCGGGAGGGCCTATGAGACCCAGTACTTC. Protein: CAWSPSGRAYETQYF.

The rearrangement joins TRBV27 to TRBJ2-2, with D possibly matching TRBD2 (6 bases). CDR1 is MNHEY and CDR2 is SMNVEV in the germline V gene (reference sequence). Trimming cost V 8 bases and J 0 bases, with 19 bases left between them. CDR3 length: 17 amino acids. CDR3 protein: CASSDNIAAANTGELFF. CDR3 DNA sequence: TGTGCCAGCTCCGATAACATAGCGGCCGCGAACACCGGGGAGCTGTTTTTT.